This T cell receptor beta chain stems from a study of shared clonotypes between healthy human individuals (TCRdb year 2020). As for the study more broadly: A few men and two women, aged 18 to 49 years, made up the cohort. Libraries were prepared and TCR repertoires were sequenced by different laboratories using diverse techniques, in order to increase sequencing depth and limit assay-specific biases. Blood TCR repertoires of a handful of healthy adults were deeply sequenced to estimate repertoire size and the extent of clonotype sharing between individuals. Between about 0.85 and 9.5 billion PBMCs per donor were obtained by leukapheresis. Broad study findings and their caveats: Sampling was restricted to blood, and TCR repertoires in tissues likely differ from the TCR repertoires found in blood. The small number of donors limited the genetic and exposure-history diversity represented. Pairwise subsampling indicated that sequencing depth was expected to affect the degree of clonotype sharing among donors.

In the germline V gene, CDR1 corresponds to SGHRS and CDR2 to YFSETQ. The CDR3, cysteine through phenylalanine, is 16 amino acids long. The retained sequence is limited to the CDR3, 48 bases, with the frame set at the first base. Trimmed from V: 2 bases; trimmed from J: 7 bases; junction bases lacking a gene match: 8. The donors were healthy, HIV-negative adults with no recently reported acute infections or vaccinations. Every donor was a Caucasian adult residing in Nashville, Tennessee, USA. For unsorted samples, some 87 million PBMCs were counted, and genomic DNA was extracted using the QIAamp DNA Blood Mini kit. Blood was collected by leukapheresis, and PBMCs were isolated by Ficoll-Histopaque density gradient centrifugation and then cryopreserved in liquid nitrogen vapor phase. In the case of this clone: Its antigen remains undetermined. Per-base quality was not reported, and no clone a single base away is much larger than it.

Using the deep immunoSEQ assay, TCR CDR3 regions were amplified from genomic DNA by multiplex PCR. Genomic DNA extracted from each cell subset was distributed evenly over all wells of several immunoSEQ 96-well plates, and each plate served as one replicate. Each replicate PCR for unsorted PBMC received 300 to 350 ng genomic DNA, equal to around 30,000 T cell genomes. Genomic DNA from unsorted PBMC was sequenced over ten immunoSEQ deep assay plates. The purified libraries were quantified using a Qubit 3.0 fluorometer, sized with a Bioanalyzer 2100, and then quantified again using the KAPA Library Quantification kit. A separate single-read 150-cycle Illumina NextSeq 550 flow cell was used to sequence each immunoSEQ 96-well plate. Per the authors' processing: Because only junctional sequences without quality scores were contained in the immunoSEQ output, filtering matching that applied to full-length reads could not be performed. To assign V/J genes and CDR3, sequences were annotated against IMGT germline references using PyIR, a Python wrapper for IgBLAST v1.9. Any read was removed if the V/J assignment was weak (E-value above 1e-6), the CDR3 was missing, or the read contained stop codons, out-of-frame junctions, or ambiguous translated residues. V3J clonotypes were defined as sequences sharing the same inferred V gene, J gene, and CDR3 amino acid sequence. Percentage overlap between repertoires was calculated by dividing the number of shared unique clonotypes by the size of the smaller repertoire. Repertoire richness was assessed with RTK rarefaction, the Chao1 estimator, and Recon v2.1 estimates of unobserved clonotypes. TCRdb stores this immuneACCESS table with in-frame sequences only. Part of the clones is absent; in the studies checked, under half of the shortfall reflects unresolved V genes, and no reason is known for the rest. The V and J calls and the clone size are those of that table, but D and trimming were determined from the DNA. This sample holds around 500,000 clones; about 72% were observed only once. Approximately 12% of the sample comes from the top ten.

The chain links TRBV5-1 with TRBJ2-2, and 10 junctional nucleotides match TRBD2. Sequenced sample: PBMCs. This receptor was identified in a woman aged 40 to 55 in good health. Some clones in this sample may be carry-over from other donors' samples. The CDR3 here reads CASSLAGGPSIGELFF. The sequenced DNA is TGCGCCAGCAGCTTAGCGGGAGGGCCAAGCATCGGGGAGCTGTTTTTT.